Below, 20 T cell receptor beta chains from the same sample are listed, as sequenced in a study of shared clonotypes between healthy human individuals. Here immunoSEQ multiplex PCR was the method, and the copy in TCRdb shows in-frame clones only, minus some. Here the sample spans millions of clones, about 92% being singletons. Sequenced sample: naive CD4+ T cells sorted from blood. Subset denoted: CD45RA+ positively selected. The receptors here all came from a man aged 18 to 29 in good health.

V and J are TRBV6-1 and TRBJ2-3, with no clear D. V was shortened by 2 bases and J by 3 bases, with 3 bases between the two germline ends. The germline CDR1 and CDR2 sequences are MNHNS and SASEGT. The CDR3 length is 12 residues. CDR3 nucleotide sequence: TGTGCCAGCAGTGAAAGGACAGATACGCAGTATTTT. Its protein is CASSERTDTQYF.

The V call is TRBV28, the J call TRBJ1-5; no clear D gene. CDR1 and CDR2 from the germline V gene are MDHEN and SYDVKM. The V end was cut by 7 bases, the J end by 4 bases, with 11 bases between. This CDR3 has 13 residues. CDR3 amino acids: CASKPQPNQPQHF. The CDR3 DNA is TGTGCCAGCAAACCACAGCCTAATCAGCCCCAGCATTTT.

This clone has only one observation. In DNA form, the CDR3 reads TGTGCCAGTAGTATAAATTCTGGGGCCAACGTCCTGACTTTC. Translated, it gives CASSINSGANVLTF. The chain couples TRBV19 to TRBJ2-6; D is unclear. Germline V lookup: CDR1 LNHDA, CDR2 SQIVND (reference sequence). Between the trimmed V and J ends, which lost 2 bases and 1 base, there was a span of 3 bases. The length of the CDR3 is 14 residues.

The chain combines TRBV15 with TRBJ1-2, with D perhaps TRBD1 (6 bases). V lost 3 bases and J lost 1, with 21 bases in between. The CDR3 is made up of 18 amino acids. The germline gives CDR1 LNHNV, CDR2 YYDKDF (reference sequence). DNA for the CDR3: TGTGCCACCAGCAGGCCGACAGGTCTCCTTCTTGTTAACTATGGCTACACCTTC. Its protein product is CATSRPTGLLLVNYGYTF. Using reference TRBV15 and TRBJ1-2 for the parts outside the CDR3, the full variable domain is DAMVIQNPRYQVTQFGKPVTLSCSQTLNHNVMYWYQQKSSQAPKLLFHYYDKDFNNEADTPDNFQSRRPNTSFCFLDIRSPGLGDTAMYLCATSRPTGLLLVNYGYTFGSGTRLTVV.

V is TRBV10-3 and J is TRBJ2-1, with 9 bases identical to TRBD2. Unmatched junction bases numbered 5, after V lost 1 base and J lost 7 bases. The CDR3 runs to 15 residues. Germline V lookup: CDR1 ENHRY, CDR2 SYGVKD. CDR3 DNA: TGTGCCATCAGTGAGTTAGCGGGAGTAAAAAATGAGCAGTTCTTC. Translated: CAISELAGVKNEQFF.

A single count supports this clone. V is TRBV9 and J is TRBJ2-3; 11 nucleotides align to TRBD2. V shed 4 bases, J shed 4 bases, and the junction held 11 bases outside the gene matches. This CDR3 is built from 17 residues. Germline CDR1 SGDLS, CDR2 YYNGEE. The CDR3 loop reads CASSPTSLAGVPDTQYF. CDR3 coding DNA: TGTGCCAGCAGCCCAACCTCACTAGCGGGAGTTCCAGATACGCAGTATTTT.

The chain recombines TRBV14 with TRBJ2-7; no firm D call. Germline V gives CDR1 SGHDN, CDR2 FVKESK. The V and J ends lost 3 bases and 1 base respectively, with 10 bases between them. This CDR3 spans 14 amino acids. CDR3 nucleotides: TGTGCCAGCAGCCACAGACACCAATCCTACGAGCAGTACTTC. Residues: CASSHRHQSYEQYF. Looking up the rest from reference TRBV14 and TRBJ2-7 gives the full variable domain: EAGVTQFPSHSVIEKGQTVTLRCDPISGHDNLYWYRRVMGKEIKFLLHFVKESKQDESGMPNNRFLAERTGGTYSTLKVQPAELEDSGVYFCASSHRHQSYEQYFGPGTRLTVT.

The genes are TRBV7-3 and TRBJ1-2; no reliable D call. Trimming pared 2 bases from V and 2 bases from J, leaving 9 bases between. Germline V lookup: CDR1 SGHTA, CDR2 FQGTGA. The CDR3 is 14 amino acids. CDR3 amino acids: CASSLAPGNYGYTF. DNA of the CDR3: TGTGCCAGCAGCTTAGCCCCCGGAAACTATGGCTACACCTTC.

The CDR3 DNA reads TGCAGTGCTAGACCGAACGCTGAGCAGTTCTTC. It yields the protein CSARPNAEQFF. The V call is TRBV20-1, the J call TRBJ2-1; D not resolved. CDR1 is DFQATT and CDR2 is SNEGSKA in the germline V gene (reference sequence). V lost 2 bases, J lost 9 bases, and 8 bases lay in between. The CDR3 runs to 11 residues.

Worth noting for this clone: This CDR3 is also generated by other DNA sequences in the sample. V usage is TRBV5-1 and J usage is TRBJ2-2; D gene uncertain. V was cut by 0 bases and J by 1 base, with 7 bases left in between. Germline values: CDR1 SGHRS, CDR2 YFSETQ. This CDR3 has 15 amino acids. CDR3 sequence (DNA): TGCGCCAGCAGCTTGGGCAGGCTGAACACCGGGGAGCTGTTTTTT. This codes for CASSLGRLNTGELFF.

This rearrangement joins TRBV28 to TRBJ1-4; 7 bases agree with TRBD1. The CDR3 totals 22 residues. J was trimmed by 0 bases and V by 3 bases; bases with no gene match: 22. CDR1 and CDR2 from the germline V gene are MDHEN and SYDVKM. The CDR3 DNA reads TGTGCCAGCAGTTTTCAGTTCCGGTTTCGCACAGGGGCAAGAGCAACTAATGAAAAACTGTTTTTT. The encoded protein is CASSFQFRFRTGARATNEKLFF.

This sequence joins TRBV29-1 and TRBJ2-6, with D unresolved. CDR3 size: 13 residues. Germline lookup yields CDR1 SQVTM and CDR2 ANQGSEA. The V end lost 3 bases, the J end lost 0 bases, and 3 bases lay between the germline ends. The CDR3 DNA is TGCAGCGTTGACGACTCTGGGGCCAACGTCCTGACTTTC. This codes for CSVDDSGANVLTF.

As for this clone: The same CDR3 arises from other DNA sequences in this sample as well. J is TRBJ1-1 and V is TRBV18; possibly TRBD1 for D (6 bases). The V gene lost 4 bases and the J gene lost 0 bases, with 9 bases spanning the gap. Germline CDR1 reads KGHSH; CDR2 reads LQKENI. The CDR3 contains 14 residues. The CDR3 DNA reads TGTGCCAGCTCACGAGACAGGATGAACACTGAAGCTTTCTTT. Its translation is CASSRDRMNTEAFF.

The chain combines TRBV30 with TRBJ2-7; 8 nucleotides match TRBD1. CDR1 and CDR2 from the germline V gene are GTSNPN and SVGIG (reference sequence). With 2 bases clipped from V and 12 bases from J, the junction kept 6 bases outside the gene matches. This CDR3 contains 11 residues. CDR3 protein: CAWSPGQGGYF. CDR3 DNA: TGTGCCTGGAGTCCAGGACAGGGAGGGTACTTC.

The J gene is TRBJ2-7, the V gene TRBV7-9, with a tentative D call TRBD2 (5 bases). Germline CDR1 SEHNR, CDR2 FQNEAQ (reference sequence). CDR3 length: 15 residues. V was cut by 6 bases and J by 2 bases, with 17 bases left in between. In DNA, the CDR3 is TGTGCCAGCAGTCTAGGAGAGAGGGTTACCTACGAGCAGTACTTC. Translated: CASSLGERVTYEQYF. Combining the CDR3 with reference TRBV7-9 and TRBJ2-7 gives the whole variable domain DTGVSQNPRHKITKRGQNVTFRCDPISEHNRLYWYRQTLGQGPEFLTYFQNEAQLEKSRLLSDRFSAERPKGSFSTLEIQRTEQGDSAMYLCASSLGERVTYEQYFGPGTRLTVT.

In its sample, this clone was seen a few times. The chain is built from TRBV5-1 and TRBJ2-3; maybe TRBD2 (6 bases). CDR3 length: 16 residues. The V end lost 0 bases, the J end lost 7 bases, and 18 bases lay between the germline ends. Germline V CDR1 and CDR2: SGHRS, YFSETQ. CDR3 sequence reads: CASSLGPLGLSYTQYF. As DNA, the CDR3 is TGCGCCAGCAGCTTGGGCCCGTTGGGACTTAGCTATACGCAGTATTTT.

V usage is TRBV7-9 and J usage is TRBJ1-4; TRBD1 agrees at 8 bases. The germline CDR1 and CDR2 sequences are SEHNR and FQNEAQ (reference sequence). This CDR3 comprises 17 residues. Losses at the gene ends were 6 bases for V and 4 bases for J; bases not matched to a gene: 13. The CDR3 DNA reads TGTGCCAGCAGTTCGGGACAGGTTGGGTTTGGTAATGAAAAACTGTTTTTT. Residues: CASSSGQVGFGNEKLFF.

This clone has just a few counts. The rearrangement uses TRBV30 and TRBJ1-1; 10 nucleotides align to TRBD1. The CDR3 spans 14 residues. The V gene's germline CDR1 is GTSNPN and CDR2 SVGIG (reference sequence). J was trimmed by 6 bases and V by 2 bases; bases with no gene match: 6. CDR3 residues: CAWSKGTGVAEAFF. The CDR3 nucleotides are TGTGCCTGGAGTAAAGGGACAGGGGTAGCTGAAGCTTTCTTT. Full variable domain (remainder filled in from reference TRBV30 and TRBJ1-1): SQTIHQWPATLVQPVGSPLSLECTVEGTSNPNLYWYRQAAGRGLQLLFYSVGIGQISSEVPQNLSASRPQDRQFILSSKKLLLSDSGFYLCAWSKGTGVAEAFFGQGTRLTVV.

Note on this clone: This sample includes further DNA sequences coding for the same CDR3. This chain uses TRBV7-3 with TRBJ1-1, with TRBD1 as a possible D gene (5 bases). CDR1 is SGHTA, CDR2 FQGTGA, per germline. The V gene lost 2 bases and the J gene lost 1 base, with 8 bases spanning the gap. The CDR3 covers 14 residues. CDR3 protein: CASSLRGSNTEAFF. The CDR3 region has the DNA TGTGCCAGCAGCTTACGGGGGTCGAACACTGAAGCTTTCTTT.

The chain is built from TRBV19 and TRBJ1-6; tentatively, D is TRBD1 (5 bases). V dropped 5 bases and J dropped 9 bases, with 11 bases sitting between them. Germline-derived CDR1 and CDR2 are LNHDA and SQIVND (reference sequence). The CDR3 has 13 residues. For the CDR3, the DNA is TGTGCCAGTAGTCGGGCAGGGTTTTCACCCCTCCACTTT. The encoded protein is CASSRAGFSPLHF.